These T cell receptor beta chains were read from a single sample in a study of blood T cells in healthy people across ages. TCRdb analysed the 5' RACE reads with MiXCR anew, one entry per CDR3 protein. The data show almost 550,000 distinct CDR3 sequences, around 24% seen once. The same sample was also studied in work on T cells of mothers and their children.

Sequenced input: blood. All receptors derive from a boy younger than 18 in good health. Each CDR3 is given with its conserved first and last residue. The order of the fields is J gene, V gene, D gene, clone size, CDR3 DNA, CDR3 protein. D genes are given only for firm matches. A clone size is listed for some rows: how often the clone was seen (once, few, many), or a class if it is expanded.

J gene: TRBJ1-1; V gene: TRBV9; D gene: NA; clone size: few; CDR3 DNA: TGTGCCAGCAGCGTAGCTACCAACACTGAAGCTTTCTTT; CDR3 protein: CASSVATNTEAFF
J gene: TRBJ1-6; V gene: TRBV5-5; D gene: NA; clone size: few; CDR3 DNA: TGTGCCAGCAGGCCTACAGGCTCACCCCTCCACTTT; CDR3 protein: CASRPTGSPLHF
J gene: TRBJ1-3; V gene: TRBV12-3/TRBV12-4; D gene: TRBD1; clone size: NA; CDR3 DNA: TGTGCCAGCAGTCCCCGGACAGGGGGCGCTCCCTTTTGCGGTAACACCATATATTTT; CDR3 protein: CASSPRTGGAPFCGNTIYF
J gene: TRBJ1-2; V gene: TRBV5-1; D gene: TRBD1; clone size: NA; CDR3 DNA: TGCGCCAGCAGCTCCGGGACAGGGGAAGGCTACACCTTC; CDR3 protein: CASSSGTGEGYTF
J gene: TRBJ2-1; V gene: TRBV4-3; D gene: TRBD2; clone size: NA; CDR3 DNA: TGCGCCAGCAGCCAAGGATTTAGCGGGATGAATGAGCAGTTCTTC; CDR3 protein: CASSQGFSGMNEQFF
J gene: TRBJ1-1; V gene: TRBV5-5; D gene: NA; clone size: NA; CDR3 DNA: TGTGCCAGCAGCTTCCGGACAGAGAACACTGAAGCTTTCTTT; CDR3 protein: CASSFRTENTEAFF
J gene: TRBJ1-4; V gene: TRBV27; D gene: NA; clone size: NA; CDR3 DNA: TGTGCCAGCAGTCGAACAGGACTCACTAATGAAAAACTGTTTTTT; CDR3 protein: CASSRTGLTNEKLFF
J gene: TRBJ2-7; V gene: TRBV7-2; D gene: TRBD1; clone size: NA; CDR3 DNA: TGTGCCAGCAGCCCCCCAGTCTGGCAGGGGGACGAGCAGTACTTC; CDR3 protein: CASSPPVWQGDEQYF
J gene: TRBJ1-1; V gene: TRBV2; D gene: NA; clone size: few; CDR3 DNA: TGTGCCAGCAGAGGCGGATCCGGGACAAGAAAGAACACTGAAGCTTTCTTT; CDR3 protein: CASRGGSGTRKNTEAFF
J gene: TRBJ1-2; V gene: TRBV6-5; D gene: NA; clone size: NA; CDR3 DNA: TGTGCCAACAGTTACTCGCGCGCCTATGGCTACACCTTC; CDR3 protein: CANSYSRAYGYTF
J gene: TRBJ2-7; V gene: TRBV7-2; D gene: NA; clone size: few; CDR3 DNA: TGTGCCAGCAGCTCCCGTATCGGCAGGGGTTACGAGCAGTACTTC; CDR3 protein: CASSSRIGRGYEQYF
J gene: TRBJ2-3; V gene: TRBV29-1; D gene: NA; clone size: few; CDR3 DNA: TGCAGCGTTCAGCTGGGGACACCAGATACGCAGTATTTT; CDR3 protein: CSVQLGTPDTQYF
J gene: TRBJ2-1; V gene: TRBV7-8; D gene: TRBD1; clone size: NA; CDR3 DNA: TGTGCCAGCAGCTCACTTAGGGGCGACAGGGAAAACTACAATGAGCAGTTCTTC; CDR3 protein: CASSSLRGDRENYNEQFF
J gene: TRBJ2-5; V gene: TRBV5-6; D gene: NA; clone size: few; CDR3 DNA: TGTGCCAGCACCAAGGGGGCGCGCTGGGAGGGTGAGCAGCTCTTC; CDR3 protein: CASTKGARWEGEQLF
J gene: TRBJ1-5; V gene: TRBV12-3/TRBV12-4; D gene: NA; clone size: NA; CDR3 DNA: TGTGCCAGCAGTTTAACGTTTCAGCCCCAGCATTTT; CDR3 protein: CASSLTFQPQHF
J gene: TRBJ2-2; V gene: TRBV4-3; D gene: TRBD2; clone size: NA; CDR3 DNA: TGCGCCAGCAGCCAAGAGGGACTAGGCACCGGGGAGCTGTTTTTT; CDR3 protein: CASSQEGLGTGELFF
J gene: TRBJ2-1; V gene: TRBV20-1; D gene: NA; clone size: few; CDR3 DNA: TGCAGTGCTAGTAGGGGTTTGTCCTACAATGAGCAGTTCTTC; CDR3 protein: CSASRGLSYNEQFF
J gene: TRBJ2-1; V gene: TRBV30; D gene: NA; clone size: NA; CDR3 DNA: TGTGCCTGGAGTCTTACAGAATACAATGAGCAGTTCTTC; CDR3 protein: CAWSLTEYNEQFF
J gene: TRBJ1-2; V gene: TRBV29-1; D gene: NA; clone size: NA; CDR3 DNA: TGCAGCGGGGCGGTGGGGGAATATGGCTACACCTTC; CDR3 protein: CSGAVGEYGYTF
J gene: TRBJ2-2; V gene: TRBV12-3/TRBV12-4; D gene: TRBD2; clone size: NA; CDR3 DNA: TGTGCCAGCAGTTTAGAAGCGGGAGGGCCTTGGAGGGAGCTGTTTTTT; CDR3 protein: CASSLEAGGPWRELFF
J gene: TRBJ2-2; V gene: TRBV28; D gene: TRBD1; clone size: few; CDR3 DNA: TGTGCCACCCAGGGACAGGCGGATTCCACCGGGGAGCTGTTTTTT; CDR3 protein: CATQGQADSTGELFF
J gene: TRBJ2-5; V gene: TRBV20-1; D gene: TRBD2; clone size: NA; CDR3 DNA: TGCAGTGCTCGAAGGCTAAGCGGGGGGGACCAAGAGACCCAGTACTTC; CDR3 protein: CSARRLSGGDQETQYF
J gene: TRBJ2-5; V gene: TRBV6-2/TRBV6-3; D gene: NA; clone size: many; CDR3 DNA: TGTGCCAGCAGTTCCGCTAGCGACGAGACCCAGTACTTC; CDR3 protein: CASSSASDETQYF
J gene: TRBJ2-7; V gene: TRBV7-2; D gene: TRBD2; clone size: few; CDR3 DNA: TGTGCCAGCAGCTTAGTAGCGGGGGGGCAGTACGAGCAGTACTTC; CDR3 protein: CASSLVAGGQYEQYF
J gene: TRBJ1-1; V gene: TRBV12-3/TRBV12-4; D gene: NA; clone size: NA; CDR3 DNA: TGTGCCAGCGATGAACTCCGACCTGGCCGTGACACTGAAGCTTTCTTT; CDR3 protein: CASDELRPGRDTEAFF
J gene: TRBJ2-7; V gene: TRBV4-3; D gene: TRBD1; clone size: NA; CDR3 DNA: TGCGCCAGCAGCCAAGGGACAGGGGGCCGGGAAGAGCAGTACTTC; CDR3 protein: CASSQGTGGREEQYF
J gene: TRBJ2-3; V gene: TRBV6-4; D gene: TRBD2; clone size: NA; CDR3 DNA: TGTGCCAGCAGTGAGCTAGCGGGAGGGAGCACAGATACGCAGTATTTT; CDR3 protein: CASSELAGGSTDTQYF
J gene: TRBJ2-1; V gene: TRBV7-2; D gene: NA; clone size: once; CDR3 DNA: TGTGCCAGCAGACCGCCCGGGGGGAGGGGGGCTAATGAGCAGTTCTTC; CDR3 protein: CASRPPGGRGANEQFF
J gene: TRBJ1-5; V gene: TRBV7-6; D gene: NA; clone size: NA; CDR3 DNA: TGTGCCAGCAGCCCGCACGGCAGGACGGGCAATCAGCCCCAGCATTTT; CDR3 protein: CASSPHGRTGNQPQHF
J gene: TRBJ1-1; V gene: TRBV13; D gene: TRBD1; clone size: NA; CDR3 DNA: TGTGCCAGCAGCTCCGGGACAGAACTTGAAGCTTTCTTT; CDR3 protein: CASSSGTELEAFF
J gene: TRBJ1-4; V gene: TRBV28; D gene: NA; clone size: NA; CDR3 DNA: TGTGCCAGCAGTTTCGACGACAGAAAGACTGAAAAACTGTTTTTT; CDR3 protein: CASSFDDRKTEKLFF
J gene: TRBJ2-7; V gene: TRBV7-9; D gene: TRBD1; clone size: many; CDR3 DNA: TGTGCCAGCACATCGGACAGGGAATACGAGCAGTACTTC; CDR3 protein: CASTSDREYEQYF